This T cell receptor beta chain was identified during a study of T cell responses to AZD1222 COVID-19 vaccine (dated by TCRdb to about 2021). In terms of the full investigation: AZD1222 recipients with second doses at about 4 weeks or about 12 weeks were pooled, because spike-specific TCR depth and breadth did not differ between schedules. TCR sequencing was performed for 230 to 250 trial participants, of whom 207 were given two doses of AZD1222 and 26 were given two doses of MenACWY control vaccine. Enrollment into the trials was organized by age into subgroups of 18-55, 56-69 and 70-plus years, and those subgroups contained approximately 150, 30 and 60 TCR-sequenced participants, respectively. Study-wide conclusions, independent of this receptor: Participants were mostly white British and included more females than males, and it was suggested by the authors that clonal diversity may have been underestimated. Nearly half of unique spike-specific TCRs reportedly recognized epitopes outside regions mutated in the B.1.351 and B.1.1.7 variants. After two AZD1222 doses, both the breadth and the depth of spike-specific TCRs were significantly higher than at day 0 and than in MenACWY recipients. Conclusions about previously exposed vaccinees are limited because only a handful of AZD1222 recipients were SARS-CoV-2 seropositive at baseline. The whole spike protein was spanned by vaccine-associated CD4 TCRs, and dominant responses were seen in regions 160-218 and 743-854. No day 14 peak-response samples were available, so repertoires were characterized only after the peak T cell response. In the small 56-69-year group, the increase in depth fell short of significance, most likely because of low power.

The CDR3 regions of human TCRbeta chains were analyzed by immunosequencing. The authors' pipeline ran thus. TCRs in the repertoires were matched against a reference library of SARS-CoV-2-specific TCRs that had been generated with the MIRA antigen-specificity platform. Breadth meant the fraction of unique TCRs that were SARS-CoV-2-associated, whereas depth meant the fraction of total T cells that were SARS-CoV-2-associated. Using the MIRA data, every spike-specific TCR was mapped to the spike region that the TCR reacted to and assigned to either a CD4 or a CD8 class. Log10-transformed breadth and depth values were compared by one-way ANOVA with Sidak's multiple comparisons tests. As stored in TCRdb, this immuneACCESS dataset retains in-frame rearrangements with V and J assigned. A fraction of the clones does not appear; measured against another copy, unresolved V genes explain less than half of the discrepancy, and the remainder lacks a known reason. For V, J and clone size, that table is used; D and trimming come from the DNA. The sample table contains some 130,000 clones; only one count was recorded for around 90% of them. Clones ranked in the top ten supply roughly 6.5% of the sample.

Reading the label with the study, this specimen's time point is: baseline before first vaccination. Vaccinee samples came from UK trials COV001 and COV002, including a single-blind randomized controlled phase 2/3 trial of AZD1222 (ChAdOx1 nCoV-19) in healthy adults. For TCRbeta chain sequencing, PBMC samples from trial participants were taken at day 0 and at day 28 after the second dose. As for this clone: Its binding antigen is unknown. Per-nucleotide qualities are absent, and no much larger clonotype sits a single base away.

This sample comprised peripheral blood, obtained on day 0 of AZD1222 vaccination. The TCR sequence derives from an adult in good health.

The DNA sequence follows: TGTGCCTGTGGGGGCGCCTCGGCGGGCTCCGGGGAGCTGTTTTTT. It is translated as CACGGASAGSGELFF. The sequence joins TRBV6-5 to TRBJ2-2; TRBD1 might be the D gene, on 6 matching bases. CDR1 MNHEY and CDR2 SVGAGI were looked up in the germline V gene. V loses 11 bases of germline sequence and J loses 6 bases, and the interval between the two ends is 22 bases. The CDR3 starts with the cysteine, ends with the phenylalanine, and has 15 residues. Only CDR3 DNA is held: 45 bases, read in frame from base 1.